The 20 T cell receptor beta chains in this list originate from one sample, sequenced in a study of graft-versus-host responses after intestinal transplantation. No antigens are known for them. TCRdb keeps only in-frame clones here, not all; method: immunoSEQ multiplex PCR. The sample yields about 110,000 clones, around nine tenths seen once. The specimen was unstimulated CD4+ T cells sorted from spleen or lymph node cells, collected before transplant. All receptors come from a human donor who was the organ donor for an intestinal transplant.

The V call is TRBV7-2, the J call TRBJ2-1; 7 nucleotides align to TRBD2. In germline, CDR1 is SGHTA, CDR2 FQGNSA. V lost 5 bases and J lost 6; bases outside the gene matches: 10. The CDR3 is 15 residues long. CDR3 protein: CASSPRSGNGNEQFF. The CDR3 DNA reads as TGTGCCAGCAGCCCCAGGAGCGGGAACGGCAATGAGCAGTTCTTC.

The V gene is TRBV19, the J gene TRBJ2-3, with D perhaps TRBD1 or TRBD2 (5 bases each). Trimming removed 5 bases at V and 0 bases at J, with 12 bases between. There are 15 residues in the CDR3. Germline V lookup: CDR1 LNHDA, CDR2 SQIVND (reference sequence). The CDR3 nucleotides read TGTGCCAGTAGTGTTCCGGGACCTAGCACAGATACGCAGTATTTT. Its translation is CASSVPGPSTDTQYF.

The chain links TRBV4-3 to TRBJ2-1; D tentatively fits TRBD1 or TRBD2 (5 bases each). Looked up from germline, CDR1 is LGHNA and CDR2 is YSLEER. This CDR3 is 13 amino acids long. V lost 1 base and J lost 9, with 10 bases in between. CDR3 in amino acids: CASSQGAGGEQFF. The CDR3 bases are TGCGCCAGCAGCCAAGGGGCTGGGGGTGAGCAGTTCTTC.

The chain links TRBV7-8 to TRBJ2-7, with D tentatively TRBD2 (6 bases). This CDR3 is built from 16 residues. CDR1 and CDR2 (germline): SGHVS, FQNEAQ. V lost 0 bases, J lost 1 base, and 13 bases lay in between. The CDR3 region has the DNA TGTGCCAGCAGCTTAGCGAGACGGGAGTCGTCCTACGAGCAGTACTTC. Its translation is CASSLARRESSYEQYF. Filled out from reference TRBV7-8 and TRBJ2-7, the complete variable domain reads GAGVSQSPRYKVAKRGQDVALRCDPISGHVSLFWYQQALGQGPEFLTYFQNEAQLDKSGLPSDRFFAERPEGSVSTLKIQRTQQEDSAVYLCASSLARRESSYEQYFGPGTRLTVT.

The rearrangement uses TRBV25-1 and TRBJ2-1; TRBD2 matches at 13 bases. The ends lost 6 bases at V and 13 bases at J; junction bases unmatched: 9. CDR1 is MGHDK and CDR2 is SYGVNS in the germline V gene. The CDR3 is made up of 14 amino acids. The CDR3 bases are TGTGCCAGCAGACCAGTACTAGCGGGAGGGACCCAGTTCTTC. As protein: CASRPVLAGGTQFF. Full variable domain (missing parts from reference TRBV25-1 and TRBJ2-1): EADIYQTPRYLVIGTGKKITLECSQTMGHDKMYWYQQDPGMELHLIHYSYGVNSTEKGDLSSESTVSRIRTEHFPLTLESARPSHTSQYLCASRPVLAGGTQFFGPGTRLTVL.

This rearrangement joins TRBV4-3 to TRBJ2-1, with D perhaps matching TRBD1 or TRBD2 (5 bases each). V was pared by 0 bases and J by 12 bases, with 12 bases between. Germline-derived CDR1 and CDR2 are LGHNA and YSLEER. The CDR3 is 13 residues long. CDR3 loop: CASSQDLRGGQFF. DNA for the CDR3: TGCGCCAGCAGCCAAGATCTTCGGGGCGGGCAGTTCTTC.

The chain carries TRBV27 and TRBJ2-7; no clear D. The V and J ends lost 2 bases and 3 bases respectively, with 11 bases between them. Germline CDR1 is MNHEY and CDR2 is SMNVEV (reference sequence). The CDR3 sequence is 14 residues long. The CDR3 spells CASSLKLGIYEQYF. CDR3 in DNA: TGTGCCAGCAGTTTAAAACTGGGGATCTACGAGCAGTACTTC.

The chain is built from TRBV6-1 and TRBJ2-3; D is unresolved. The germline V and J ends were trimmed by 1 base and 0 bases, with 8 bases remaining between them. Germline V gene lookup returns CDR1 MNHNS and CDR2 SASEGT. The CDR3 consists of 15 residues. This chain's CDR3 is CASSEGAPSTDTQYF. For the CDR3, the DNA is TGTGCCAGCAGTGAAGGGGCGCCTAGCACAGATACGCAGTATTTT.

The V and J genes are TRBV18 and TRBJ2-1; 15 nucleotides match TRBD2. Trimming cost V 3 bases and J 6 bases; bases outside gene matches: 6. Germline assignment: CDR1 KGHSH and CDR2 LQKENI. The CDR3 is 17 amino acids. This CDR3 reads CASSPPGLAGGGNEQFF. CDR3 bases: TGTGCCAGCTCACCCCCGGGACTAGCGGGAGGTGGCAATGAGCAGTTCTTC.

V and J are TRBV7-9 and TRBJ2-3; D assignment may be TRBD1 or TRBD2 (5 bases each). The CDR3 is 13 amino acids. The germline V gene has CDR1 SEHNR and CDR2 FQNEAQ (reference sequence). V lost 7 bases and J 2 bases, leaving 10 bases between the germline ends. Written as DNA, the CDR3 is TGTGCCAGCAAGTCGGGGACCACAGATACGCAGTATTTT. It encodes CASKSGTTDTQYF. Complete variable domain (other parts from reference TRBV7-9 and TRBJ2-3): DTGVSQNPRHKITKRGQNVTFRCDPISEHNRLYWYRQTLGQGPEFLTYFQNEAQLEKSRLLSDRFSAERPKGSFSTLEIQRTEQGDSAMYLCASKSGTTDTQYFGPGTRLTVL.

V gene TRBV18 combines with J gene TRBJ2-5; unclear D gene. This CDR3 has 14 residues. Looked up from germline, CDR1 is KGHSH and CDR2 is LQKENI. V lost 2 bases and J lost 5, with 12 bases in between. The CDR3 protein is CASSPGISWETQYF. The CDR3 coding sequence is TGTGCCAGCTCACCAGGGATCAGTTGGGAGACCCAGTACTTC.

Here the CDR3 reads CASSPQTGVYGYTF. In nucleotides, the CDR3 is TGTGCCAGCAGTCCCCAAACAGGGGTCTATGGCTACACCTTC. This chain joins TRBV6-1 and TRBJ1-2; 7 bases line up with TRBD1. The CDR3 length is 14 residues. Germline V gives CDR1 MNHNS, CDR2 SASEGT. V shed 5 bases and J 4 bases; nucleotides not matched to a gene: 7.

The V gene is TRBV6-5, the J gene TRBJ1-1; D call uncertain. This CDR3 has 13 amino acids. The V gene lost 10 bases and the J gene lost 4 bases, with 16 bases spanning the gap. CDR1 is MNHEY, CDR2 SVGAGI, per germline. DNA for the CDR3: TGTGCCACGTATGGCGGGCCAGGCACTGAAGCTTTCTTT. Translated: CATYGGPGTEAFF.

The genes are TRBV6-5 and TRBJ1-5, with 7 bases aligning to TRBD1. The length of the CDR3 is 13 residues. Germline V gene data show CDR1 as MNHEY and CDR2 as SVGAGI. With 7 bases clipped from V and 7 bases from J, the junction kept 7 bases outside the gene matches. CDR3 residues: CASNDRERQPQHF. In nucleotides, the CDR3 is TGTGCCAGCAACGACAGGGAGCGACAGCCCCAGCATTTT.

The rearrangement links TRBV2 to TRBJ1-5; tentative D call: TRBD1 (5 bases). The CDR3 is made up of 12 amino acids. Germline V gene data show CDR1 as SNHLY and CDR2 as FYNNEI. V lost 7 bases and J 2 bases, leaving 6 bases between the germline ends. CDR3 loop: CASKQGNQPQHF. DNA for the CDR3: TGTGCCAGCAAACAGGGCAATCAGCCCCAGCATTTT.

CDR3 DNA: TGTGCCAGCATCATTGCCTGGGAGCAGTTCTTC. It encodes CASIIAWEQFF. The rearrangement links TRBV2 to TRBJ2-1; unclear D gene. CDR3 length: 11 residues. Trimming took off 7 bases at V and 10 bases at J, with 11 bases between the two ends. The germline CDR1 and CDR2 sequences are SNHLY and FYNNEI.

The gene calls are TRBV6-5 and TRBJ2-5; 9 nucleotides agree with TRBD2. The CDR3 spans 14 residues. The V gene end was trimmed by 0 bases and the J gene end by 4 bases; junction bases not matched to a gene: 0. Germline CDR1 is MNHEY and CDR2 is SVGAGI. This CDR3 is CASSYSLAGETQYF. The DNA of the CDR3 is TGTGCCAGCAGTTACTCACTAGCGGGAGAGACCCAGTACTTC.

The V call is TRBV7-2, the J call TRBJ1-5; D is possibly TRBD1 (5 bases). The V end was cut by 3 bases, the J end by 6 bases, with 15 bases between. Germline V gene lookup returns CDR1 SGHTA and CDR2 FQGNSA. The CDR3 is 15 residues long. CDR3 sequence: CASSFRSGYGQPQHF. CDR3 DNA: TGTGCCAGCAGCTTTAGGTCAGGGTATGGTCAGCCCCAGCATTTT.

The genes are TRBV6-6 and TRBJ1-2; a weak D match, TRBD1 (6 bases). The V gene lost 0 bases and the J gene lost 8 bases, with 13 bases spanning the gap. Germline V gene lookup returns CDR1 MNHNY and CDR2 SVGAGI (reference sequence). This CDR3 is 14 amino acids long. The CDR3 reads CASSYSRPGEGYTF. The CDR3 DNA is TGTGCCAGCAGTTACTCGAGGCCAGGGGAGGGCTACACCTTC.

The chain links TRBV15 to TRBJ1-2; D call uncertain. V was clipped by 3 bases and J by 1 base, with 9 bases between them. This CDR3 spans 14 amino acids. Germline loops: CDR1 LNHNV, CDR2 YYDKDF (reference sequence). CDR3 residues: CATSRTSSNYGYTF. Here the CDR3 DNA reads TGTGCCACCAGCAGGACCTCGAGTAACTATGGCTACACCTTC.